This T cell receptor (beta chain) was retrieved from a study of Ad26.COV2.S vaccination and SARS-CoV-2 variants. V shed 5 bases and J shed 0 bases, with 3 bases lying between them. The germline V gene encodes CDR1 SGHTA and CDR2 FQGTGA. CDR3 length: 12 residues. Treatment indicated: about 20 received Ad26.COV2.S at low or high dose, single or two shots; about 5 received placebo; per-sample allocation not given. Sampling took place 63 days after the first vaccine or placebo injection. As for this clone: This may be a read error: a much more frequent sequence differs by one nucleotide.

Some clones are missing from TCRdb's copy, which holds only in-frame ones; the method was immunoSEQ multiplex PCR. The sample holds 300,000 to 400,000 clones, less than 90% seen once. The sequence came from a person aged 18-65 years who received the Ad26.COV2.S COVID-19 vaccine or a placebo. This chain connects TRBV7-3 to TRBJ2-3; D is undetermined. The starting material was peripheral blood, obtained in a trial of Ad26.COV2.S vaccine versus placebo. For the CDR3, the DNA is TGTGCCAGCAGCCCAAGCACAGATACGCAGTATTTT. Residues: CASSPSTDTQYF.